This T cell receptor gamma chain was sequenced in a study of gamma-delta T cells after stem cell transplantation. The CDR3 has 12 amino acids. Germline CDR1 is EGSNGY and CDR2 is YDSYNSKV. Trimming removed 1 base from V and 8 bases from J; junction bases left unmatched: 5. TCRdb re-called the RT-PCR reads with CATT. The repertoire holds fewer than 650 gamma-chain clones, 25% to 30% seen once, with about 42% in the top ten. The receptor comes from a human donor. It is not recorded whose cells these are; they may come from a transplant donor. Sequencing was performed on gamma-delta T cells. The chain is built from TRGV2 and TRGJ1 or TRGJ2. TCRdb lists no J gene, so it was determined here by aligning the DNA to germline. The CDR3 DNA is TGTGCCACCTGGGACGGTTTGGATAAGAAACTCTTT. Translating gives CATWDGLDKKLF.